This TCR beta chain was identified in a study of cytomegalovirus exposure and HLA in healthy donors. Whole-study context: Counted in an early data release were approximately 80 million unique TCRs from HLA-typed donors. Clustering assigned 70% to 85% of the approximately 400 genotyped donors to the Caucasian-associated ancestry cluster.

Regarding the study as a whole: It was reported that TCR beta sequences correctly inferred the HLA-A and HLA-B alleles for most subjects. As a later analysis showed, a missense DCLRE1C variant was linked to trimming of TCR beta V- and J-genes.

The PCR employed 60 Vbeta primers together with 13 Jbeta primers. Repertoires were generated with immunoSEQ multiplex PCR, while TCRdb's copy carries only in-frame clones and drops some. The sample shows 110,000 to 150,000 clones, 60% to 85% of them seen only once. This clone was seen a few times. Its antigen remains unidentified. CDR3 length: 15 residues. The trim removed 6 bases at V and 1 base at J, leaving 8 bases unmatched. Germline V gene lookup returns CDR1 LNHDA and CDR2 SQIVND (reference sequence). The chain uses TRBV19 and TRBJ2-5; 7 nucleotides align to TRBD2. The sample taken for sequencing was PBMCs. The receptor's source is a man aged 25 to 40 in good health and CMV-seronegative. The CDR3 sequence is CASSGGSGAQETQYF. CDR3 sequence (DNA): TGTGCCAGTAGCGGGGGGTCCGGGGCCCAAGAGACCCAGTACTTC.